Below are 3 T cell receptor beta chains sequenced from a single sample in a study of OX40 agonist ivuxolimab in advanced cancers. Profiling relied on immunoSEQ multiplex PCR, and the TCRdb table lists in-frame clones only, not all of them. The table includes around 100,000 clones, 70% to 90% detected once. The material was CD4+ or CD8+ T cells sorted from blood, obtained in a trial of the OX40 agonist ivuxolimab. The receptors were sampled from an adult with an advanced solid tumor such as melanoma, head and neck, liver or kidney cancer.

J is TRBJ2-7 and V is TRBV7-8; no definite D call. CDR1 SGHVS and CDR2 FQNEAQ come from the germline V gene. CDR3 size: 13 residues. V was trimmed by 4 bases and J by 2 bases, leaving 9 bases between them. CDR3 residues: CASSSDSPYEQYF. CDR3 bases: TGTGCCAGCAGCTCCGATTCGCCCTACGAGCAGTACTTC.

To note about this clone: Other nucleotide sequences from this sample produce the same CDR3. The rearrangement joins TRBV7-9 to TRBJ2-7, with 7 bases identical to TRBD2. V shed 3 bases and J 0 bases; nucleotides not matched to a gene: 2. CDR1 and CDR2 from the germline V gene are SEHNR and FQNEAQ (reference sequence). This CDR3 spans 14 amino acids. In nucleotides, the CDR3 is TGTGCCAGCAGCTTCGGGGGGAGCTCCTACGAGCAGTACTTC. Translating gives CASSFGGSSYEQYF.

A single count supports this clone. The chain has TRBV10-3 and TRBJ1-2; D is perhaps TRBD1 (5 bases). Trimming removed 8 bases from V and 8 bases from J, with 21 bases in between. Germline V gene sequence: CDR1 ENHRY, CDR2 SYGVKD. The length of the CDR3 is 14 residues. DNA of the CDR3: TGTGCCATCGTCCGGGACGTCGGTCGCTCGGGCTACACCTTC. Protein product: CAIVRDVGRSGYTF.